What follows are 5 T cell receptor beta chains derived from one specimen sequenced in a study of T cells after yellow fever vaccination. TCRdb reprocessed the 5' RACE reads via MiXCR and lists one record per CDR3 protein. The sample yields 300,000 to 350,000 distinct CDR3 sequences, about 7.8% seen once. The sample in question was PBMCs, obtained about 41 days after the first yellow fever vaccination. These receptors all come from a man between 18 and 29 years old who received the YFV17D yellow fever vaccine.

This clonotype was seen at least ten times. V is TRBV10-2 and J is TRBJ2-2; TRBD2 agrees at 7 bases. Trimming removed 3 bases from V and 2 bases from J; junction bases left unmatched: 9. The germline CDR1 and CDR2 sequences are WSHSY and SAAADI. The CDR3 covers 17 residues. CDR3 sequence reads: CASSDLGRGTNTGELFF. The CDR3 region has the DNA TGCGCCAGCAGTGATCTAGGGCGGGGGACTAACACCGGGGAGCTGTTTTTT.

This clonotype was detected many times. V and J are TRBV5-1 and TRBJ2-1; TRBD1 is a possible D gene (5 bases). The CDR3 runs to 16 residues. Germline V gene data show CDR1 as SGHRS and CDR2 as YFSETQ. Trimming left V 0 bases short and J 4 bases short, with 14 bases between. The CDR3 DNA reads as TGCGCCAGCAGCTTGGAGGCGGCAGGGCCTTACAATGAGCAGTTCTTC. Its translation: CASSLEAAGPYNEQFF.

The rearrangement links TRBV6-6 to TRBJ2-5; possibly TRBD1 or TRBD2 for D (5 bases each). CDR1 is MNHNY, CDR2 SVGAGI, per germline (reference sequence). The CDR3 extends over 13 amino acids. V lost 2 bases and J 4 bases, leaving 8 bases between the germline ends. The CDR3 coding sequence is TGTGCCAGCAGTTACGGGGGTGGAGAGACCCAGTACTTC. Translating gives CASSYGGGETQYF.

The V call is TRBV7-8, the J call TRBJ2-7; 15 nucleotides match TRBD2. This CDR3 contains 15 residues. After removal of 8 bases from V and 7 bases from J, the junction contained 9 bases not matched to a gene. Germline V gene sequence: CDR1 SGHVS, CDR2 FQNEAQ. CDR3 coding DNA: TGTGCCAGCTGCTCAGGACTAGCGGGGGGGGGAGAGCAGTACTTC. Its translation is CASCSGLAGGGEQYF.

This clonotype was observed a few times. The chain has TRBV7-2 and TRBJ1-3; tentative D call: TRBD1 (5 bases). V lost 0 bases, J lost 3 bases, and 9 bases lay in between. Germline CDR1 reads SGHTA; CDR2 reads FQGNSA. The CDR3 covers 15 residues. The CDR3 nucleotides read TGTGCCAGCAGCTTAGCGGGGACGCTTGGAAACACCATATATTTT. Translated, it gives CASSLAGTLGNTIYF. The variable domain in full, completed from reference TRBV7-2 and TRBJ1-3, reads GAGVSQSPSNKVTEKGKDVELRCDPISGHTALYWYRQSLGQGLEFLIYFQGNSAPDKSGLPSDRFSAERTGGSVSTLTIQRTQQEDSAVYLCASSLAGTLGNTIYFGEGSWLTVV.